The clone carrying this TCR beta chain was picked up a small number of times. Its matching antigen is unknown. This sample was included in a study of T cells in Graves' hyperthyroidism and ophthalmopathy. Overall study context: The initial diagnosis was the point when peripheral blood was collected, ahead of any treatment.

In germline, CDR1 is MNHEY, CDR2 SMNVEV (reference sequence). Trimming cost V 7 bases and J 3 bases; bases outside gene matches: 9. This CDR3 contains 15 residues. TCR beta CDR3 sequences were amplified from RNA transcripts. First-round RT-PCR targeting the TCR CDR3 was performed with the HTBI primer set. TCRdb called the multiplex PCR reads again in MiXCR, with one record for every CDR3 protein. This table has hundreds of thousands of distinct CDR3 sequences, approximately 23% appearing once. Study results and caveats: Expanded thyroid clonotypes (above 0.001) were mostly also found in blood.

V usage is TRBV27 and J usage is TRBJ2-3, with 8 bases identical to TRBD2. This receptor was taken from a woman between 70 and 85 years old with Graves' ophthalmopathy. Source material: blood. The CDR3 nucleotides are TGTGCCAGCATGACGAGCGGGAGAATGACAGATACGCAGTATTTT. This sequence encodes CASMTSGRMTDTQYF.